The 29 T cell receptor beta chains presented below share a single source sample, sequenced in a study of cytotoxic CD8 clonotypes in ibrutinib-treated CLL. Sequencing was performed with immunoSEQ multiplex PCR; in TCRdb, only in-frame clones are kept and a portion is missing. The data hold more than 110,000 clones, with under 95% observed a single time. Here the sequenced sample was PBMCs, taken after 12 months of ibrutinib treatment. The source of these receptors is a human donor with chronic lymphocytic leukemia.

The chain recombines TRBV5-1 with TRBJ2-6, with 7 nucleotides matching TRBD1. The CDR3 runs 16 residues. After removal of 2 bases from V and 2 bases from J, the junction contained 4 bases not matched to a gene. CDR1 is SGHRS and CDR2 is YFSETQ in the germline V gene. The CDR3 protein is CASSFRQGAGANVLTF. CDR3 bases: TGCGCCAGCAGCTTTCGGCAGGGGGCTGGGGCCAACGTCCTGACTTTC.

The J gene is TRBJ2-2, the V gene TRBV2, with a tentative D call TRBD2 (6 bases). Trimming removed 8 bases from V and 7 bases from J, with 20 bases in between. The CDR3 contains 15 residues. Germline V gene sequence: CDR1 SNHLY, CDR2 FYNNEI. CDR3 protein: CASEARGPGDGELFF. In DNA form, the CDR3 reads TGTGCCAGCGAAGCTCGGGGTCCGGGGGACGGGGAGCTGTTTTTT.

CDR3 amino acids: CASSSRTSGRNEQFF. CDR3 DNA: TGTGCCAGCAGTTCGAGGACTAGCGGTAGGAATGAGCAGTTCTTC. The chain recombines TRBV7-9 with TRBJ2-1; TRBD2 matches 10 bases. The trim removed 6 bases at V and 7 bases at J, leaving 9 bases unmatched. The CDR3 loop spans 15 amino acids. The V gene's germline CDR1 is SEHNR and CDR2 FQNEAQ (reference sequence).

This chain uses TRBV6-5 with TRBJ2-7; D uncertain. Looked up from germline, CDR1 is MNHEY and CDR2 is SVGAGI. The CDR3 contains 12 residues. Deletions cut 3 bases from V and 3 bases from J, with 6 bases between. The CDR3 DNA sequence: TGTGCCAGCAGTTATCCAGGCTACGAGCAGTACTTC. Residues: CASSYPGYEQYF.

V is TRBV5-1 and J is TRBJ1-1; no clear D. The germline V and J ends were trimmed by 3 bases and 1 base, with 7 bases remaining between them. The length of the CDR3 is 13 residues. The germline CDR1 and CDR2 sequences are SGHRS and YFSETQ. CDR3 nucleotide sequence: TGCGCCAGCAGCTCCCAGACGAACACTGAAGCTTTCTTT. This codes for CASSSQTNTEAFF.

The DNA of the CDR3 is TGCGCCAGCAGCCAAGATGGTTTCACCTACGAGCAGTACTTC. Protein: CASSQDGFTYEQYF. The chain carries TRBV4-1 and TRBJ2-7; D gene uncertain. The CDR3 has 14 amino acids. Germline V lookup: CDR1 MGHRA, CDR2 YSYEKL. Trimming took 0 bases from V and 2 from J, leaving 8 bases between them.

The genes are TRBV5-1 and TRBJ1-5; 7 bases fit TRBD1. The CDR3 spans 15 residues. The V segment lost 3 bases and the J segment 3 bases; nucleotides outside the gene matches: 6. Per germline, CDR1 SGHRS and CDR2 YFSETQ. The CDR3 nucleotides are TGCGCCAGCAGCTCGACAGGGCAACTCAATCAGCCCCAGCATTTT. Translating it yields CASSSTGQLNQPQHF.

A single count supports this clone. V gene TRBV15 combines with J gene TRBJ1-2, with TRBD1 matching over 9 bases. Trimming cost V 0 bases and J 6 bases; bases outside gene matches: 8. This CDR3 has 16 residues. CDR1 LNHNV and CDR2 YYDKDF come from the germline V gene (reference sequence). CDR3 sequence reads: CATSRERDRARHGYTF. The CDR3 DNA reads TGTGCCACCAGCAGAGAGAGGGACAGGGCTCGGCATGGCTACACCTTC.

The V and J genes are TRBV5-1 and TRBJ2-1; TRBD2 aligns across 9 bases. V gave up 0 bases and J gave up 4 bases; unmatched junction bases: 2. Germline V gene data show CDR1 as SGHRS and CDR2 as YFSETQ. The CDR3 sequence is 15 residues long. The CDR3 loop reads CASSLGLAVYNEQFF. CDR3 DNA sequence: TGCGCCAGCAGCTTGGGACTAGCGGTTTACAATGAGCAGTTCTTC. The full variable domain, with the rest looked up from reference TRBV5-1 and TRBJ2-1, is KAGVTQTPRYLIKTRGQQVTLSCSPISGHRSVSWYQQTPGQGLQFLFEYFSETQRNKGNFPGRFSGRQFSNSRSEMNVSTLELGDSALYLCASSLGLAVYNEQFFGPGTRLTVL.

Points on this clone: One end of the junction fails to match germline, which may point to a read error. The CDR3, as DNA: TGCGCCAGCAGTTTGGGACAGGGATTTGGAAACACCATATATTTT. Translation: CASSLGQGFGNTIYF. V gene TRBV5-1 combines with J gene TRBJ1-3; TRBD1 agrees at 9 bases. CDR1 is SGHRS and CDR2 is YFSETQ in the germline V gene. This CDR3 has 15 amino acids.

The gene calls are TRBV5-4 and TRBJ2-1, with 13 bases lining up with TRBD2. V was pared by 4 bases and J by 2 bases, with 3 bases of the junction left unmatched. Germline CDR1 SGHNT, CDR2 YYREEE (reference sequence). The CDR3 covers 16 residues. Written as DNA, the CDR3 is TGTGCCAGCAGCGTCGGGACTAGCGGGACCTACAATGAGCAGTTCTTC. This gives the protein CASSVGTSGTYNEQFF.

The chain recombines TRBV9 with TRBJ2-5, with D possibly being TRBD2 (7 bases). The CDR3 length is 18 residues. V was pared by 3 bases and J by 2 bases, with 23 bases between. Germline V gene sequence: CDR1 SGDLS, CDR2 YYNGEE. CDR3 residues: CASSEGGGLAAQQETQYF. The CDR3 DNA is TGTGCCAGCAGCGAGGGAGGGGGGTTGGCCGCCCAACAAGAGACCCAGTACTTC.

The chain carries TRBV6-1 and TRBJ1-5, with 8 bases fitting TRBD1. The CDR3 sequence is 15 residues long. CDR1 MNHNS and CDR2 SASEGT come from the germline V gene. Trimming cost V 5 bases and J 6 bases; bases outside gene matches: 9. This CDR3 reads CASSSGQGALQPQHF. Written as DNA, the CDR3 is TGTGCCAGCAGTTCTGGGCAGGGGGCCCTTCAGCCCCAGCATTTT.

The chain carries TRBV5-1 and TRBJ2-7, with 8 bases identical to TRBD1. Germline CDR1 and CDR2: SGHRS and YFSETQ. CDR3 length: 13 amino acids. Unmatched junction bases numbered 5, after V lost 7 bases and J lost 2 bases. CDR3 region: CASQKTGAYEQYF. The CDR3 nucleotides are TGCGCCAGCCAGAAGACAGGGGCCTACGAGCAGTACTTC. Complete variable domain (other parts from reference TRBV5-1 and TRBJ2-7): KAGVTQTPRYLIKTRGQQVTLSCSPISGHRSVSWYQQTPGQGLQFLFEYFSETQRNKGNFPGRFSGRQFSNSRSEMNVSTLELGDSALYLCASQKTGAYEQYFGPGTRLTVT.

J is TRBJ2-7 and V is TRBV28; D gene ambiguous. V was shortened by 7 bases and J by 3 bases, with 10 bases between the two germline ends. CDR1 MDHEN and CDR2 SYDVKM come from the germline V gene. The CDR3 sequence is 12 residues long. The CDR3 spells CASTRPDYEQYF. The DNA of the CDR3 is TGTGCCAGCACCAGACCGGACTACGAGCAGTACTTC.

This clone was observed a single time. This chain connects TRBV28 to TRBJ2-1, with TRBD2 matching over 7 bases. This CDR3 comprises 16 residues. CDR1 and CDR2 (germline): MDHEN, SYDVKM. The junction had 13 bases not matched to a gene; V was cut back by 4 bases and J by 7 bases. This chain's CDR3 is CASSSTSAGSGNEQFF. Written as DNA, the CDR3 is TGTGCCAGCAGTTCGACCTCAGCGGGGTCGGGGAATGAGCAGTTCTTC.

The genes are TRBV19 and TRBJ1-4; D uncertain. This CDR3 comprises 14 residues. Germline CDR1 and CDR2: LNHDA and SQIVND (reference sequence). The V end was cut by 7 bases, the J end by 0 bases, with 9 bases between. The CDR3 DNA reads as TGTGCCAGTACCAGCACCTCAACTAATGAAAAACTGTTTTTT. Translated: CASTSTSTNEKLFF.

The CDR3 DNA sequence: TGTGCCAGCAGTTTAAGCGACGGCCGTGTATACGAGCAGTACTTC. It codes for CASSLSDGRVYEQYF. V usage is TRBV28 and J usage is TRBJ2-7, with D unresolved. Germline V gives CDR1 MDHEN, CDR2 SYDVKM. The V end lost 2 bases, the J end lost 4 bases, and 15 bases lay between the germline ends. The length of the CDR3 is 15 residues.

This clone was counted a single time. The chain employs TRBV5-8 and TRBJ2-3; 14 bases map to TRBD2. Germline V gene data show CDR1 as SGHTS and CDR2 as YDEGEE. V dropped 3 bases and J dropped 6; count of bases not matched to a gene: 6. The CDR3 is made up of 16 amino acids. DNA for the CDR3: TGTGCCAGCAGCTCCATGGGACTAGCGGGAGCTGATACGCAGTATTTT. This codes for CASSSMGLAGADTQYF.

The chain combines TRBV18 with TRBJ2-3; D ambiguous. Germline CDR1 and CDR2: KGHSH and LQKENI. V lost 5 bases, J lost 5 bases, and 23 bases lay in between. The length of the CDR3 is 17 residues. CDR3 nucleotide sequence: TGTGCCAGCTCAGATGTACTACCTGCTCTTGGTAGAGATACGCAGTATTTT. The encoded protein is CASSDVLPALGRDTQYF.

V usage is TRBV19 and J usage is TRBJ1-3; the D gene is possibly TRBD1 (6 bases). V was pared by 10 bases and J by 0 bases, with 16 bases between. CDR1 is LNHDA and CDR2 is SQIVND in the germline V gene (reference sequence). This CDR3 contains 15 residues. The CDR3 loop reads CAIGGDKASGNTIYF. CDR3 nucleotides: TGTGCCATTGGGGGGGACAAGGCCTCTGGAAACACCATATATTTT.

The rearrangement joins TRBV6-5 to TRBJ2-2; possibly TRBD2 for D (6 bases). Deletions cut 2 bases from V and 7 bases from J, with 8 bases between. This CDR3 has 13 residues. Germline lookup yields CDR1 MNHEY and CDR2 SVGAGI. The CDR3 DNA follows: TGTGCCAGCAGTTACGGGACTTTCGGGGAGCTGTTTTTT. It encodes CASSYGTFGELFF.

This sequence joins TRBV27 and TRBJ2-7; D is possibly TRBD2 (5 bases). The CDR3 consists of 14 residues. Germline V gene lookup returns CDR1 MNHEY and CDR2 SMNVEV (reference sequence). With 6 bases removed from V and 4 bases from J, the gap between germline ends came to 16 bases. The CDR3 is CASSFGTSVYEQYF. The CDR3 DNA reads as TGTGCCAGCAGCTTCGGTACTAGTGTTTACGAGCAGTACTTC.

The chain has TRBV28 and TRBJ1-2, with D unresolved. CDR3 length equals 12 residues. In germline, CDR1 is MDHEN, CDR2 SYDVKM. Trimming cost V 5 bases and J 8 bases, with 12 bases left between them. CDR3 nucleotides: TGTGCCAGCAGTCGCCGAACTAAAGGCTACACCTTC. Translation gives CASSRRTKGYTF.

The chain uses TRBV7-3 and TRBJ2-1; D remains unclear. V dropped 5 bases and J dropped 0 bases, with 14 bases sitting between them. The germline gives CDR1 SGHTA, CDR2 FQGTGA. This CDR3 contains 16 residues. CDR3 amino acids: CASSIGPASSYNEQFF. CDR3 DNA sequence: TGTGCCAGCAGCATAGGACCAGCGAGCTCCTACAATGAGCAGTTCTTC.

This clone was counted once. CDR3: CATGVGTTTHNEQFF. In DNA, the CDR3 is TGTGCCACCGGTGTTGGGACAACAACCCACAATGAGCAGTTCTTC. The chain employs TRBV10-3 and TRBJ2-1; D perhaps matches TRBD1 (6 bases). From germline, CDR1 is ENHRY and CDR2 SYGVKD. The CDR3 runs to 15 residues. V gave up 10 bases and J gave up 5 bases, with 21 bases separating them.

This clone was seen a few times. The chain has TRBV7-6 and TRBJ2-6; 13 bases fit TRBD2. The CDR3 spans 17 residues. The trim removed 2 bases at V and 2 bases at J, leaving 0 bases unmatched. CDR1 SGHVS and CDR2 FNYEAQ come from the germline V gene. The CDR3, as DNA: TGTGCCAGCAGCTTAACTAGCGGGAGGGCTGGGGCCAACGTCCTGACTTTC. It codes for CASSLTSGRAGANVLTF.

The chain recombines TRBV28 with TRBJ1-1, with D perhaps TRBD1 (6 bases). The CDR3 loop spans 14 amino acids. The germline CDR1 and CDR2 sequences are MDHEN and SYDVKM. V was pared by 5 bases and J by 7 bases, with 17 bases between. CDR3 coding DNA: TGTGCCAGCAGTCCCCCACCCGGGACACTTGAAGCTTTCTTT. It is translated as CASSPPPGTLEAFF.

The chain has TRBV5-8 and TRBJ2-1; 10 nucleotides line up with TRBD2. The ends lost 0 bases at V and 3 bases at J; junction bases unmatched: 9. The CDR3 loop spans 18 amino acids. Per the germline V gene, CDR1 is SGHTS and CDR2 is YDEGEE. The chain's CDR3 is CASSLGLAGVQFYNEQFF. In DNA form, the CDR3 reads TGTGCCAGCAGCTTGGGGCTAGCGGGAGTGCAATTCTACAATGAGCAGTTCTTC. The whole variable domain, remainder taken from reference TRBV5-8 and TRBJ2-1, is EAGVTQSPTHLIKTRGQQATLRCSPISGHTSVYWYQQALGLGLQFLLWYDEGEERNRGNFPPRFSGRQFPNYSSELNVNALELEDSALYLCASSLGLAGVQFYNEQFFGPGTRLTVL.